The 19 T cell receptor beta chains below all came from one sample that was sequenced in a study of OX40 agonist ivuxolimab in advanced cancers. The data were produced by immunoSEQ multiplex PCR, yet TCRdb's version contains in-frame clones alone and is incomplete. The sample lists over 60,000 clones; roughly nine tenths were seen once. Material: CD4+ or CD8+ T cells sorted from blood, obtained in a trial of the OX40 agonist ivuxolimab. These TCRs come from an adult with an advanced solid tumor such as melanoma, head and neck, liver or kidney cancer.

The chain recombines TRBV6-1 with TRBJ2-1, with 8 bases matching TRBD1. The CDR3 is 14 amino acids. Germline V gene sequence: CDR1 MNHNS, CDR2 SASEGT. With 3 bases clipped from V and 3 bases from J, the junction kept 1 base outside the gene matches. The CDR3 region has the DNA TGTGCCAGCAGTGAGACAGGGGTCTACAATGAGCAGTTCTTC. Translated, it gives CASSETGVYNEQFF.

The chain links TRBV7-9 to TRBJ2-7; D is unclear. V was cut by 3 bases and J by 4 bases, with 4 bases left in between. The germline V gene encodes CDR1 SEHNR and CDR2 FQNEAQ (reference sequence). The CDR3 sequence is 11 residues long. CDR3 sequence reads: CASSLVYEQYF. The CDR3 DNA is TGTGCCAGCAGCTTGGTTTACGAGCAGTACTTC.

The chain uses TRBV18 and TRBJ2-7; D may match TRBD1 or TRBD2 (5 bases each). Germline loops: CDR1 KGHSH, CDR2 LQKENI. The CDR3 covers 14 residues. V lost 2 bases to trimming and J lost 1 base, with 9 bases between them. The CDR3 is CASSPLGPSYEQYF. The CDR3 DNA reads TGTGCCAGCTCACCATTGGGACCTTCCTACGAGCAGTACTTC.

The chain couples TRBV11-2 to TRBJ2-3; 7 bases line up with TRBD2. This CDR3 comprises 14 residues. Germline trimming cut 1 base from V and 4 bases from J; bases unmatched to any gene: 2. The germline V gene has CDR1 SGHAT and CDR2 FQNNGV. The DNA for the CDR3 is TGTGCCAGCAGCTTAGGACTAGCATCAGATACGCAGTATTTT. Its protein is CASSLGLASDTQYF.

V usage is TRBV28 and J usage is TRBJ1-1; possibly TRBD1 for D (5 bases). CDR1 and CDR2 from the germline V gene are MDHEN and SYDVKM. This CDR3 has 12 amino acids. Trimming took 6 bases from V and 8 from J, leaving 13 bases between them. The CDR3: CASRGTAREAFF. The CDR3 bases are TGTGCCAGCAGGGGGACGGCCCGGGAAGCTTTCTTT.

J is TRBJ2-3 and V is TRBV11-3; D is unresolved. Trimming stripped 5 bases from V and 4 bases from J, with 7 bases between. The CDR3 length is 12 residues. Per the germline V gene, CDR1 is SGHNT and CDR2 is YENEEA. The CDR3, as DNA: TGTGCCAGCAGCCCAGATGCAGATACGCAGTATTTT. Its translation is CASSPDADTQYF. The full variable domain, completed using reference TRBV11-3 and TRBJ2-3, is EAGVVQSPRYKIIEKKQPVAFWCNPISGHNTLYWYLQNLGQGPELLIRYENEEAVDDSQLPKDRFSAERLKGVDSTLKIQPAELGDSAVYLCASSPDADTQYFGPGTRLTVL.

The V and J genes are TRBV6-1 and TRBJ2-7; D perhaps matches TRBD2 (5 bases). CDR1 and CDR2 (germline): MNHNS, SASEGT. This CDR3 comprises 13 residues. V lost 7 bases and J 4 bases, leaving 14 bases between the germline ends. CDR3 bases: TGTGCCAGCACCACTTGGTCGGGGTACGAGCAGTACTTC. Translating gives CASTTWSGYEQYF.

The rearrangement links TRBV4-3 to TRBJ1-5; D not resolved. The length of the CDR3 is 13 residues. Germline V lookup: CDR1 LGHNA, CDR2 YSLEER. The V and J ends lost 0 bases and 5 bases respectively, with 5 bases between them. The CDR3 sequence: CASSQERYQPQHF. The CDR3 DNA sequence: TGCGCCAGCAGCCAAGAAAGATATCAGCCCCAGCATTTT.

The V call is TRBV10-1, the J call TRBJ2-3; 11 bases agree with TRBD1. CDR3 length: 14 amino acids. The germline V gene encodes CDR1 WNHNN and CDR2 SYGVQD (reference sequence). J was trimmed by 6 bases and V by 4 bases; bases with no gene match: 3. The CDR3 region is CASSGTGGADTQYF. The CDR3 DNA follows: TGCGCCAGCAGTGGGACAGGGGGCGCCGATACGCAGTATTTT.

The V call is TRBV7-9, the J call TRBJ1-2; TRBD1 matches 10 bases. Germline V CDR1 and CDR2: SEHNR, FQNEAQ (reference sequence). The CDR3 consists of 13 residues. J was trimmed by 6 bases and V by 7 bases; bases with no gene match: 5. The CDR3 region is CASTLGQGNGYTF. CDR3 DNA sequence: TGTGCCAGCACCCTGGGACAGGGGAATGGCTACACCTTC.

The chain uses TRBV7-3 and TRBJ2-2, with 7 nucleotides matching TRBD1. Germline lookup yields CDR1 SGHTA and CDR2 FQGTGA. V trimming: 3 bases; J trimming: 3 bases; junction bases outside the gene matches: 1. The CDR3 consists of 14 residues. CDR3 amino acids: CASSFGTDTGELFF. The CDR3, as DNA: TGTGCCAGCAGCTTCGGGACAGACACCGGGGAGCTGTTTTTT.

This clone was counted once. This chain connects TRBV29-1 to TRBJ2-3; 10 bases match TRBD1. The CDR3 has 13 amino acids. The V gene end was trimmed by 8 bases and the J gene end by 3 bases; junction bases not matched to a gene: 5. Germline loops: CDR1 SQVTM, CDR2 ANQGSEA. This CDR3 is CSSDRGQTDTQYF. The CDR3, as DNA: TGCAGCTCTGACAGGGGGCAAACAGATACGCAGTATTTT.

The chain has TRBV7-9 and TRBJ2-1; 9 bases match TRBD2. The trim removed 6 bases at V and 2 bases at J, leaving 2 bases unmatched. CDR3 length equals 14 residues. Germline loops: CDR1 SEHNR, CDR2 FQNEAQ (reference sequence). The CDR3 region is CASRRLAAYNEQFF. In DNA form, the CDR3 reads TGTGCCAGCAGACGACTAGCGGCCTACAATGAGCAGTTCTTC.

The chain combines TRBV29-1 with TRBJ2-1; 11 bases fit TRBD1. The V gene end was trimmed by 6 bases and the J gene end by 5 bases; junction bases not matched to a gene: 9. The length of the CDR3 is 15 residues. Germline loops: CDR1 SQVTM, CDR2 ANQGSEA. CDR3 bases: TGCAGCGTCGAAAGGGGACAGGGGGGGGACAATGAGCAGTTCTTC. This sequence encodes CSVERGQGGDNEQFF.

The chain uses TRBV10-1 and TRBJ2-3, with 7 bases identical to TRBD2. CDR1 is WNHNN, CDR2 SYGVQD, per germline (reference sequence). The V and J ends lost 2 bases and 4 bases, in that order; junction bases with no gene match: 0. The CDR3 is 13 residues long. The CDR3 DNA sequence: TGCGCCAGCAGTGAGGCGGGAGCAGATACGCAGTATTTT. Amino acid sequence: CASSEAGADTQYF.

V and J are TRBV28 and TRBJ1-2, with D possibly being TRBD1 (5 bases). With 7 bases removed from V and 5 bases from J, the gap between germline ends came to 14 bases. This CDR3 is built from 13 residues. CDR1 is MDHEN and CDR2 is SYDVKM in the germline V gene. CDR3: CASMEGHGYGYTF. The CDR3 nucleotides are TGTGCCAGCATGGAAGGACATGGGTATGGCTACACCTTC.

The chain has TRBV15 and TRBJ1-3; the D gene is possibly TRBD1 (5 bases). The CDR3 runs 13 residues. From germline, CDR1 is LNHNV and CDR2 YYDKDF (reference sequence). V lost 9 bases and J lost 6, with 15 bases in between. The CDR3 region is CATGSWDENTIYF. The CDR3 bases are TGTGCCACGGGAAGTTGGGACGAAAACACCATATATTTT.

This clone was seen just once. The V and J genes are TRBV6-5 and TRBJ1-5, with D possibly matching TRBD1 (5 bases). Per germline, CDR1 MNHEY and CDR2 SVGAGI. Trimming left V 7 bases short and J 0 bases short, with 13 bases between. The CDR3 extends over 15 amino acids. In DNA form, the CDR3 reads TGTGCCAGCAAAAAAGGGACTGTTAGCAATCAGCCCCAGCATTTT. Protein: CASKKGTVSNQPQHF.

The chain joins TRBV2 to TRBJ1-2; D may be TRBD1 (6 bases). The length of the CDR3 is 11 residues. The germline V and J ends were trimmed by 10 bases and 8 bases, with 14 bases remaining between them. Germline lookup yields CDR1 SNHLY and CDR2 FYNNEI. The CDR3 DNA follows: TGTGCCACCACAGGGTTTGGGGGCTACACCTTC. Translation gives CATTGFGGYTF.